Listed here are 28 T cell receptor beta chains from one sample, sequenced in a study of beta chain features in type 1 diabetes. As every portion of the isolated RNA was reverse transcribed, the sequencing read expressed TCRB transcripts. Repertoires were generated with immunoSEQ multiplex PCR, while TCRdb's copy carries only in-frame clones and drops some. The sample lists around 400,000 clones, about 16% seen once, with approximately 0.02% in the top ten. The sequenced sample was naive CD4+ T cells from blood. The receptors were gathered from a woman under 30 in good health.

This clone turned up a few times. This chain uses TRBV21-1 with TRBJ2-7; the DNA was not compared with TRBD1, the D call given in the table. TRBV21-1 is a pseudogene locus. The CDR3 has 12 amino acids. The CDR3 here is CASTRDSRLDYF. CDR3 nucleotides: TGTGCCAGCACCCGGGACAGCCGTTTGGACTACTTC.

The CDR3 reads CASSDTGGLTDTQYF. The DNA for the CDR3 is TGCGCCAGCAGCGATACAGGGGGCTTGACAGATACGCAGTATTTT. This chain connects TRBV5-1 to TRBJ2-3; 9 bases are shared with TRBD1. The CDR3 has 15 residues. The V gene end was trimmed by 4 bases and the J gene end by 3 bases; junction bases not matched to a gene: 6. CDR1 and CDR2 from the germline V gene are SGHRS and YFSETQ.

V is TRBV9 and J is TRBJ2-1, with 7 positions matching TRBD1. CDR3 length: 15 residues. CDR1 is SGDLS and CDR2 is YYNGEE in the germline V gene. V shed 2 bases and J 2 bases; nucleotides not matched to a gene: 4. The CDR3, as DNA: TGTGCCAGCAGCGTTATGGGACAGACCTACAATGAGCAGTTCTTC. As protein: CASSVMGQTYNEQFF.

This clone turned up a few times. V and J are TRBV7-9 and TRBJ2-2, with 14 bases that match TRBD2. This CDR3 spans 19 amino acids. CDR1 SEHNR and CDR2 FQNEAQ come from the germline V gene (reference sequence). V shed 4 bases, J shed 1 base, and the junction held 8 bases outside the gene matches. CDR3 sequence reads: CASSSPGLAGVRNTGELFF. The CDR3 DNA reads TGTGCCAGCAGCTCACCGGGACTAGCGGGAGTGCGGAACACCGGGGAGCTGTTTTTT.

V gene TRBV18 combines with J gene TRBJ1-2; TRBD1 matches at 8 bases. The CDR3 has 15 residues. The germline V gene has CDR1 KGHSH and CDR2 LQKENI. The ends lost 3 bases at V and 7 bases at J; junction bases unmatched: 10. The DNA of the CDR3 is TGTGCCAGCTCACCGGACGGACAGGGCCTTAGTGGCTACACCTTC. Amino acids: CASSPDGQGLSGYTF.

This clone was detected only a few times. The CDR3 DNA sequence: TGCGCCAGCAGTGCGGACAGGGCCCAGCCCCAGCATTTT. Its translation is CASSADRAQPQHF. The J gene is TRBJ1-5, the V gene TRBV5-1; TRBD1 matches 8 bases. Germline CDR1 and CDR2: SGHRS and YFSETQ. Germline trimming cut 5 bases from V and 7 bases from J; bases unmatched to any gene: 5. The CDR3 consists of 13 residues.

V gene TRBV29-1 combines with J gene TRBJ2-3; 7 bases map to TRBD2. Trimming at V came to 4 bases and at J to 2 bases, leaving 12 bases not matched to a gene. Germline loops: CDR1 SQVTM, CDR2 ANQGSEA. There are 16 residues in the CDR3. Here the CDR3 reads CSVAYLRDYPTDTQYF. The CDR3 region has the DNA TGCAGCGTTGCTTACCTGCGGGACTACCCCACAGATACGCAGTATTTT.

The chain combines TRBV5-4 with TRBJ2-7; 8 bases match TRBD1. V shed 4 bases, J shed 3 bases, and the junction held 3 bases outside the gene matches. CDR3 length: 13 residues. Germline-derived CDR1 and CDR2 are SGHNT and YYREEE (reference sequence). The CDR3 region is CASSRGTGYEQYF. The CDR3 coding sequence is TGTGCCAGCAGCCGAGGGACAGGCTACGAGCAGTACTTC.

The chain recombines TRBV2 with TRBJ1-2; D is unclear. The CDR3 totals 12 residues. Germline assignment: CDR1 SNHLY and CDR2 FYNNEI. V lost 7 bases, J lost 4 bases, and 10 bases lay in between. Here the CDR3 reads CASTVNSYGYTF. The CDR3 coding sequence is TGTGCCAGCACCGTAAATAGCTATGGCTACACCTTC. Variable domain in full (rest from reference TRBV2 and TRBJ1-2): EPEVTQTPSHQVTQMGQEVILRCVPISNHLYFYWYRQILGQKVEFLVSFYNNEISEKSEIFDDQFSVERPDGSNFTLKIRSTKLEDSAMYFCASTVNSYGYTFGSGTRLTVV.

To note about this clone: Other DNA sequences within the sample encode an identical CDR3. The rearrangement uses TRBV9 and TRBJ2-7; D not certain. The germline V gene has CDR1 SGDLS and CDR2 YYNGEE. The CDR3 loop spans 13 amino acids. Trimming removed 0 bases at V and 3 bases at J, with 7 bases between. The CDR3 protein is CASSVAQNYEQYF. The DNA for the CDR3 is TGTGCCAGCAGCGTAGCACAAAACTACGAGCAGTACTTC.

In its sample, this clone was seen a few times. CDR3 loop: CASSFSPVQETQYF. The CDR3 DNA reads as TGCGCCAGCAGCTTTTCCCCGGTACAAGAGACCCAGTACTTC. The chain uses TRBV5-1 and TRBJ2-5; D is uncertain. Trimming removed 2 bases at V and 2 bases at J, with 10 bases between. CDR1 is SGHRS, CDR2 YFSETQ, per germline. The CDR3 consists of 14 residues.

This clone was seen a single time. The chain has TRBV5-1 and TRBJ2-7; TRBD1 matches at 7 bases. Trimming removed 3 bases from V and 2 bases from J; junction bases left unmatched: 5. The CDR3 is 14 amino acids. Germline V gene lookup returns CDR1 SGHRS and CDR2 YFSETQ. The CDR3 region has the DNA TGCGCCAGCAGCTATGACAGGGCGGCCTACGAGCAGTACTTC. Translated, it gives CASSYDRAAYEQYF.

This clone has just a few counts. This chain uses TRBV30 with TRBJ2-1, with unresolved D. Germline assignment: CDR1 GTSNPN and CDR2 SVGIG (reference sequence). CDR3 length: 11 amino acids. The V and J ends lost 5 bases and 9 bases respectively, with 11 bases between them. The CDR3 DNA reads as TGTGCCTGGGCCCCGTACGGTGAGCAGTTCTTC. Translation: CAWAPYGEQFF.

V and J are TRBV28 and TRBJ2-7; D is perhaps TRBD2 (5 bases). The ends were cut back, 5 bases at V and 7 bases at J, with 9 bases in the middle. Germline CDR1 and CDR2: MDHEN and SYDVKM. This CDR3 region has 11 residues. The CDR3 DNA follows: TGTGCCAGCAGTCTTACGGGAGAGCAGTACTTC. Translating it yields CASSLTGEQYF.

The J gene is TRBJ2-7, the V gene TRBV7-9; TRBD1 is a possible D gene (6 bases). V was pared by 1 base and J by 6 bases, with 10 bases between. The CDR3 runs to 13 residues. Germline V gene lookup returns CDR1 SEHNR and CDR2 FQNEAQ (reference sequence). CDR3 amino acids: CASSLGTGTEQYF. CDR3 sequence (DNA): TGTGCCAGCAGCTTAGGCACAGGGACCGAGCAGTACTTC.

This chain joins TRBV10-3 and TRBJ2-3, with a possible D match to TRBD1 (6 bases). Trimming cost V 3 bases and J 2 bases, with 9 bases left between them. The CDR3 totals 14 residues. Germline V gives CDR1 ENHRY, CDR2 SYGVKD. DNA of the CDR3: TGTGCCATCAGTGAATGGGACATCACAGATACGCAGTATTTT. Its protein product is CAISEWDITDTQYF.

This clone was observed a few times. The chain combines TRBV25-1 with TRBJ2-3; tentative D call: TRBD1 (7 bases). CDR1 MGHDK and CDR2 SYGVNS come from the germline V gene. The CDR3 length is 14 residues. Deletions cut 3 bases from V and 5 bases from J, with 12 bases between. In nucleotides, the CDR3 is TGTGCCAGCAGTGAGGACAGGACTATAGATACGCAGTATTTT. Residues: CASSEDRTIDTQYF.

The table lists this clone with a few counts. DNA of the CDR3: TGTGCCTGGAGCGGGACTAGCGGGGATTACGAGCAGTACTTC. Translation gives CAWSGTSGDYEQYF. The chain carries TRBV30 and TRBJ2-7; 13 bases agree with TRBD2. CDR1 and CDR2 from the germline V gene are GTSNPN and SVGIG (reference sequence). V shed 3 bases and J 4 bases; nucleotides not matched to a gene: 3. The length of the CDR3 is 14 residues.

This clone was picked up a small number of times. The chain joins TRBV28 to TRBJ1-5; D not resolved. The CDR3 loop spans 14 amino acids. V lost 3 bases and J lost 4, with 10 bases in between. The germline V gene has CDR1 MDHEN and CDR2 SYDVKM. CDR3: CASSFRGNNQPQHF. The CDR3 DNA reads as TGTGCCAGCAGTTTTCGGGGTAATAATCAGCCCCAGCATTTT.

The table lists this clone with a few counts. The chain is built from TRBV25-1 and TRBJ2-7; TRBD1 might be the D (6 bases). Germline assignment: CDR1 MGHDK and CDR2 SYGVNS. Trimming stripped 4 bases from V and 4 bases from J, with 14 bases between. The CDR3 spans 14 residues. The DNA for the CDR3 is TGTGCCAGCAGTGGACGACAGGTAGAATACGAGCAGTACTTC. It yields the protein CASSGRQVEYEQYF.

This chain uses TRBV11-2 with TRBJ2-5; tentatively, D is TRBD1 (6 bases). CDR1 and CDR2 from the germline V gene are SGHAT and FQNNGV. This CDR3 has 16 amino acids. V was clipped by 1 base and J by 5 bases, with 17 bases between them. The CDR3 sequence is CASSLGGLARGETQYF. The CDR3 nucleotides read TGTGCCAGCAGCTTAGGGGGGCTCGCCAGGGGTGAGACCCAGTACTTC. Based on the CDR3 plus reference TRBV11-2 and TRBJ2-5, the full variable domain is EAGVAQSPRYKIIEKRQSVAFWCNPISGHATLYWYQQILGQGPKLLIQFQNNGVVDDSQLPKDRFSAERLKGVDSTLKIQPAKLEDSAVYLCASSLGGLARGETQYFGPGTRLLVL.

This clone appeared a few times. The genes are TRBV30 and TRBJ2-5; D gene uncertain. The CDR3 contains 13 residues. V lost 0 bases and J lost 0, with 5 bases in between. Per germline, CDR1 GTSNPN and CDR2 SVGIG (reference sequence). CDR3 nucleotides: TGTGCCTGGAGTGTATCGTACCAAGAGACCCAGTACTTC. It codes for CAWSVSYQETQYF.

This chain joins TRBV19 and TRBJ2-1, with 10 nucleotides matching TRBD2. The CDR3 has 15 residues. In germline, CDR1 is LNHDA, CDR2 SQIVND (reference sequence). J lost 4 bases, V lost 7 bases, and 7 bases had no gene match. The CDR3 DNA is TGTGCCAGTACCCCAAGCGGGAGGGCTTACAATGAGCAGTTCTTC. Protein: CASTPSGRAYNEQFF. Variable domain in full (rest from reference TRBV19 and TRBJ2-1): DGGITQSPKYLFRKEGQNVTLSCEQNLNHDAMYWYRQDPGQGLRLIYYSQIVNDFQKGDIAEGYSVSREKKESFPLTVTSAQKNPTAFYLCASTPSGRAYNEQFFGPGTRLTVL.

The sample holds a few counts of this clone. The CDR3 here is CASSAADQETQYF. In nucleotides, the CDR3 is TGTGCCAGCAGTGCGGCAGATCAAGAGACCCAGTACTTC. This rearrangement joins TRBV27 to TRBJ2-5, with D hard to call. Between the trimmed V and J ends, which lost 5 bases and 2 bases, there was a span of 9 bases. Germline V gene sequence: CDR1 MNHEY, CDR2 SMNVEV (reference sequence). The CDR3 spans 13 residues.

The V gene is TRBV7-2, the J gene TRBJ1-4; D unclear. V was trimmed by 5 bases and J by 0 bases, leaving 10 bases between them. This CDR3 has 15 amino acids. Germline V gives CDR1 SGHTA, CDR2 FQGNSA. The DNA for the CDR3 is TGTGCCAGCAGCCCCGGCCGGGCAACTAATGAAAAACTGTTTTTT. Its translation is CASSPGRATNEKLFF.

This clone has more than one count but fewer than ten. The identical CDR3 is also encoded by other nucleotide sequences in the sample. The chain has TRBV7-3 and TRBJ2-3; TRBD1 agrees at 12 bases. From germline, CDR1 is SGHTA and CDR2 FQGTGA. V trimming: 2 bases; J trimming: 6 bases; junction bases outside the gene matches: 3. The CDR3 extends over 15 amino acids. The CDR3 nucleotides read TGTGCCAGCAGCTTAGGGGGACAGGGGGCTGATACGCAGTATTTT. Translating it yields CASSLGGQGADTQYF. Filled out from reference TRBV7-3 and TRBJ2-3, the complete variable domain reads GAGVSQTPSNKVTEKGKYVELRCDPISGHTALYWYRQSLGQGPEFLIYFQGTGAADDSGLPNDRFFAVRPEGSVSTLKIQRTERGDSAVYLCASSLGGQGADTQYFGPGTRLTVL.

The chain is built from TRBV23-1 and TRBJ2-7; TRBD2 matches at 7 bases. TRBV23-1 is recorded as an ORF, its role being uncertain. This CDR3 is 15 amino acids long. Unmatched junction bases numbered 13, after V lost 6 bases and J lost 5 bases. CDR3 sequence reads: CASRPPTGGENEQYF. The CDR3 DNA sequence: TGCGCCAGCAGACCCCCGACGGGAGGAGAGAACGAGCAGTACTTC.

This clone was seen a few times. The rearrangement links TRBV29-1 to TRBJ2-7, with 7 bases fitting TRBD2. With 5 bases clipped from V and 0 bases from J, the junction kept 7 bases outside the gene matches. Germline CDR1 is SQVTM and CDR2 is ANQGSEA. The CDR3 spans 14 residues. Written as DNA, the CDR3 is TGCAGCGTTATACTAGCGTTTGGCTCCTACGAGCAGTACTTC. Translated, it gives CSVILAFGSYEQYF.